Listed below are T cell receptor beta chains from one sample, sequenced in a study of cytomegalovirus exposure and HLA in healthy donors. Assay used: immunoSEQ multiplex PCR; TCRdb lists only in-frame clones, some missing. The table records 140,000 or so clones, roughly 70% of them present only once. Sequences were obtained from PBMCs. Every receptor here comes from a woman between 40 and 50 years old in good health and CMV-seronegative. Each CDR3 is given with its conserved first and last residue. The D gene is left open where the match is weak. The size of a clone is reported for some rows only, either as once, few or many, or as a class for expanded clones.

j_call d_call v_call clone_size cdr3_nt cdr3_aa
TRBJ1-4 . TRBV5-1 . TGCGCCAGCAGCTTGGTAACAGGGTCTCGGGAAAAACTGTTTTTT CASSLVTGSREKLFF
TRBJ2-7 TRBD1 TRBV29-1 . TGCAGCGTTGGGAGACAGGGGTCCGGCGAGCAGTACTTC CSVGRQGSGEQYF
TRBJ1-6 TRBD1 TRBV5-4 . TGTGCCAGCAGCTTCGGGACAGGCAATTCACCCCTCCACTTT CASSFGTGNSPLHF
TRBJ2-7 TRBD1 TRBV28 . TGTGCCAGCAGTCCCCGGGACAGGGGATTTTACGAGCAGTACTTC CASSPRDRGFYEQYF
TRBJ2-5 TRBD2 TRBV30 . TGTGCCTGCTCGACGGGAGGAGTCGAGACCCAGTACTTC CACSTGGVETQYF
TRBJ1-1 TRBD1 TRBV15 . TGTGCCACCAGCAGACGCTGGACAGGCATGAACACTGAAGCTTTCTTT CATSRRWTGMNTEAFF
TRBJ2-1 TRBD2 TRBV6-4 . TGTGCCAGCAGTGAACTAGCGGGATACAATGAGCAGTTCTTC CASSELAGYNEQFF
TRBJ1-1 . TRBV5-1 . TGCGCCAGCAGCCTCGACAGTAACACTGAAGCTTTCTTT CASSLDSNTEAFF
TRBJ1-3 . TRBV7-6 . TGTGCCAGCAGCCCCATTGGGAGGACTAGGAGGGGGACTGGAAACACCATATATTTT CASSPIGRTRRGTGNTIYF
TRBJ2-5 . TRBV5-4 . TGTGCCAGCAGCTTGGATTCAGGTGGTCTTTCCGGGACCCAGTACTTC CASSLDSGGLSGTQYF
TRBJ1-1 . TRBV6-4 . TGTGCCAGCAGTGACAATTTTAGGGGAAACACTGAAGCTTTCTTT CASSDNFRGNTEAFF
TRBJ2-2 . TRBV2 . TGTGCCAGCAATGGCCTAGCAGTCAACACCGGGGAGCTGTTTTTT CASNGLAVNTGELFF
TRBJ1-1 TRBD1 TRBV13 . TGTGCCAGCAGCTTAGTCCCGACAGGGGGCACTGAAGCTTTCTTT CASSLVPTGGTEAFF
TRBJ2-6 . TRBV10-1 . TGCGCCAGCAGTGAGTCGTTGGCCCCCCTTCGGGCCAACGTCCTGACTTTC CASSESLAPLRANVLTF
TRBJ2-2 TRBD2 TRBV9 . TGTGCCAGCAGCCTAGCTTTTGGACTAGCGGGGGGCGCGAACACCGGGGAGCTGTTTTTT CASSLAFGLAGGANTGELFF
TRBJ2-3 . TRBV19 . TGTGCCAGTAGTATAGTTGGCCAGGATACGCAGTATTTT CASSIVGQDTQYF
TRBJ2-2 TRBD2 TRBV18 . TGTGCCAGCTCACCACCCGCTAGCGGGAGGTCCGGGGAGCTGTTTTTT CASSPPASGRSGELFF
TRBJ1-5 . TRBV19 . TGTGCCAGTAGTCCTTGGGAGGGTGTGAATCAGCCCCAGCATTTT CASSPWEGVNQPQHF
TRBJ1-2 TRBD1 TRBV5-1 . TGCGCCAGCAGCTTGGGAGGGGGCAACTATGGCTACACCTTC CASSLGGGNYGYTF
TRBJ1-1 TRBD1 TRBV6-5 few TGTGCCAGCAGTTACTCGATAAGGGGGCAGGACACTGAAGCTTTCTTT CASSYSIRGQDTEAFF
TRBJ1-5 TRBD1 TRBV15 . TGTGCCACCAGCAGAGATGGGGACAGTGTCCTTACGAGCAATCAGCCCCAGCATTTT CATSRDGDSVLTSNQPQHF
TRBJ2-5 . TRBV2 . TGTGCCAGCAGCACCCGGGGGGCCGGGGAGACCCAGTACTTC CASSTRGAGETQYF
TRBJ1-3 . TRBV10-2 . TGCGCCAGCAGTGACGGGATGTCTGGAAACACCATATATTTT CASSDGMSGNTIYF
TRBJ1-1 . TRBV29-1 . TGCAGCGACCGAGCGAACACTGAAGCTTTCTTT CSDRANTEAFF
TRBJ2-3 TRBD1 TRBV9 . TGTGCCAGCAGCGTAGTGGGACAGGGGCGCACAGATACGCAGTATTTT CASSVVGQGRTDTQYF
TRBJ2-4 . TRBV5-4 . TGTGCCAGCAGCTTAGGTCGGAGGGGCGACGACAACATTCAGTACTTC CASSLGRRGDDNIQYF
TRBJ1-1 . TRBV30 . TGTGCCCGAACCCAGGGGAACACTGAAGCTTTCTTT CARTQGNTEAFF
TRBJ1-2 . TRBV7-2 . TGTGCCAGCAGCATAGACAGGATCTATGGCTACACCTTC CASSIDRIYGYTF
TRBJ2-2 . TRBV2 . TGTGCCAGCAGTGCCCCCACCGGGGAGCTGTTTTTT CASSAPTGELFF
TRBJ2-2 TRBD2 TRBV5-1 few TGCGCCAGCAGCCGAGGACTAGCGGGGGAGTTTTCCGGGGAGCTGTTTTTT CASSRGLAGEFSGELFF
TRBJ2-3 TRBD2 TRBV4-1 once TGCGCCAGCAGCCAAGAAGGGTGGGCTAGCGGGACAGATACGCAGTATTTT CASSQEGWASGTDTQYF
TRBJ2-7 . TRBV11-2 . TGTGCCAGCAGCTTAGAGGGGCAGAGGAGAAACGAGCAGTACTTC CASSLEGQRRNEQYF
TRBJ1-4 TRBD1 TRBV6-1 . TGTGCCAGCAGTTTAGGACAGGCGATTAATGAAAAACTGTTTTTT CASSLGQAINEKLFF
TRBJ1-5 TRBD1 TRBV19 . TGTGCCAGTAGTTTCCAACAGGGGGCAGGTCAGCCCCAGCATTTT CASSFQQGAGQPQHF
TRBJ1-1 . TRBV19 . TGTGCCAGTAGTATGCTATCCGCTAATCTGATGAATGCTTTCTTT CASSMLSANLMNAFF
TRBJ1-2 . TRBV5-1 . TGCGCCAGCAGTCCTACCTGGGCAGGGAAGCCGAACTATGGCTACACCTTC CASSPTWAGKPNYGYTF